This is a list of T cell receptor beta chains from one sample in a study of Graves' ophthalmopathy and Graves' hyperthyroidism. TCRdb re-called the multiplex PCR reads through MiXCR, storing one row per CDR3 protein. The sample contains fewer than 650,000 distinct CDR3 sequences, 22% of which appear only once. Sequenced sample: peripheral blood. The receptors come from a woman aged 18-30 years with stable Graves' hyperthyroidism. Some clones in this sample may be carry-over from other donors' samples. Each CDR3 is given without its conserved first and last residue. For some rows the clone size is stated as once, few or many, or as a class when expanded; others skip it.

clone_size,j_call,v_call,cdr3_aa
-,TRBJ2-2,TRBV27,ASRSSPYTGELF
many,TRBJ2-4,TRBV11-1,ASSPRSGAKNIQY
-,TRBJ2-2,TRBV2,ATRAKNTGELF
few,TRBJ2-7,TRBV7-2,ASSTRQANEQY
many,TRBJ1-2,TRBV6-5,ASSPDRAGYGYT
-,TRBJ2-5,TRBV7-9,ASSLSGTEQETQY
-,TRBJ1-1,TRBV2,ASSEALRVNTEAF
many,TRBJ2-7,TRBV5-5,ASSPGQGHSYEQY
many,TRBJ1-6,TRBV6-1,ASTKGGFDSPLH
many,TRBJ1-2,TRBV20-1,SAHRGNYGYT
-,TRBJ1-2,TRBV5-1,ASSFGGERGYT
many,TRBJ2-4,TRBV20-1,SAREEVNSNIQY
few,TRBJ1-1,TRBV12-3/TRBV12-4,AALRGGRNTEAF
-,TRBJ2-2,TRBV29-1,SVAWGAGTGELF
-,TRBJ1-2,TRBV6-5,ASSSTDSNYGYT
many,TRBJ2-5,TRBV27,ASSPLFGGAWETQY
few,TRBJ2-5,TRBV10-3,AISEPAGGRVTQETQY
many,TRBJ2-2,TRBV6-9,ASRYTENTGELF
-,TRBJ2-7,TRBV7-2,ASSLGPESSYEQY
many,TRBJ1-2,TRBV9,ASSVTGGSGYT
few,TRBJ1-6,TRBV6-1,ASSGPSARLHLH
many,TRBJ1-3,TRBV11-2,ASSSVRYSGNTIY
many,TRBJ2-5,TRBV13,ASSSLRGGKTQY
-,TRBJ1-1,TRBV28,ASKRRQNTEAF
many,TRBJ2-2,TRBV27,ASREGATGTGELF
-,TRBJ2-6,TRBV24-1,ATSRTGYSGANVLT
-,TRBJ2-7,TRBV4-2,ASSHTLKGSGPGTYEQY
-,TRBJ1-5,TRBV2,ASVRTGGNNQPQH
many,TRBJ1-2,TRBV6-5,ASSYRGDGYGYT
many,TRBJ2-7,TRBV5-1,ASSLNSGHEQY
few,TRBJ2-2,TRBV10-3,ATQERQGAAGELF
many,TRBJ1-2,TRBV6-5,ASSLGFNYGYT
-,TRBJ1-6,TRBV7-8,ASSVTGDNSPLH